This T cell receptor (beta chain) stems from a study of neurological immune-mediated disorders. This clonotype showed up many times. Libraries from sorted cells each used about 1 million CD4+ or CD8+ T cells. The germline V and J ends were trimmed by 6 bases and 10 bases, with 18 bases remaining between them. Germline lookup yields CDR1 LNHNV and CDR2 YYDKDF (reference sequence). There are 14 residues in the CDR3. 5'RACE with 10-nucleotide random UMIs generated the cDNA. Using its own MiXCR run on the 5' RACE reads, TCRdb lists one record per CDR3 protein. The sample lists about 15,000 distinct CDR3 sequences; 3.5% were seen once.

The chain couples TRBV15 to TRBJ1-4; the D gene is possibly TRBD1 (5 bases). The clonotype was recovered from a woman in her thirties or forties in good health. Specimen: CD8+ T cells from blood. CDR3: CATRQDTNKGKLFF. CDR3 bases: TGTGCCACCAGACAGGATACTAATAAGGGAAAACTGTTTTTT.